This paragraph covers one TCR beta chain sequence. These data come from a study of blood T cell repertoires in COVID-19. Study information: From the United States, Italy and Spain came samples of acute and convalescent COVID-19. T cells, B-cell-depleted T cells, or PBMCs provided the cDNA or gDNA that served as material.

Original processing methods: Amplification of reference gene primers provided the estimated nucleated cell counts. Profiling relied on immunoSEQ multiplex PCR, and the TCRdb table lists in-frame clones only, not all of them. The V and J calls and the clone size are those of that table, but D and trimming were determined from the DNA. The sample has about 280,000 clones; approximately 86% are singletons. This TCR was sampled from a woman in her twenties or thirties who had recovered from COVID-19. The sample comprised peripheral blood.

The CDR3 region is CASSSSRGGLSDTQYF. CDR3 nucleotides: TGTGCCAGCAGTTCCAGCCGGGGGGGCCTCTCAGATACGCAGTATTTT. The chain is built from TRBV5-4 and TRBJ2-3; 8 bases are shared with TRBD2. Germline V gene sequence: CDR1 SGHNT, CDR2 YYREEE (reference sequence). The length of the CDR3 is 16 residues. Trimming at V came to 5 bases and at J to 4 bases, leaving 12 bases not matched to a gene.